This TCR beta chain was obtained from a study of Graves' ophthalmopathy and Graves' hyperthyroidism. This clonotype was observed many times. From RNA, the CDR3 regions of TCR beta chains were amplified and sequenced. In the first round, RT-PCR was carried out with HTBI primers, and a multiplex PCR formed the second round. MiXCR, run by TCRdb on the multiplex PCR reads, gives a single entry per CDR3 protein. The repertoire holds roughly 420,000 distinct CDR3 sequences, 21% seen once, with roughly 3.2% in the top ten. Germline values: CDR1 LNHDA, CDR2 SQIVND (reference sequence). The CDR3 is 14 residues long. Trimming cost V 3 bases and J 6 bases; bases outside gene matches: 4.

The source material was peripheral blood. The sequence was obtained from a woman between 18 and 30 years old with stable Graves' hyperthyroidism. This sequence joins TRBV19 and TRBJ2-2; 7 bases are a match to TRBD1. The CDR3 sequence is CASSITGESGELFF. CDR3 sequence (DNA): TGTGCCAGTAGTATTACAGGGGAGTCCGGGGAGCTGTTTTTT.